The next 9 T cell receptor beta chains were all read from a single sample in a study of blood T cell repertoires in COVID-19 (dated by TCRdb to about 2020). The protocol used for the library was the immunoSEQ multiplex PCR assay. Entries here come from immuneACCESS through TCRdb and include only in-frame sequences with V and J called. Some clones fail to appear in such tables; in the studies checked, an unresolved V gene covers under half of the shortfall, and the cause of the remainder is unknown. The sample includes under 95,000 clones, with roughly 85% observed a single time. Jointly, the top ten make up 26% of the sample. Material: peripheral blood. Source of these receptors: a man in his fifties or sixties with active or convalescent COVID-19.

J is TRBJ2-5 and V is TRBV4-2; no clear D. The V and J ends lost 0 bases and 2 bases respectively, with 13 bases between them. The CDR3 runs to 16 residues. Germline CDR1 and CDR2: LGHNA and YNFKEQ. The CDR3 DNA follows: TGTGCCAGCAGCCAAGATCGGCGGCAGCTGCAAGAGACCCAGTACTTC. Translation gives CASSQDRRQLQETQYF.

The chain employs TRBV7-9 and TRBJ2-6; D uncertain. The CDR3 covers 16 residues. Per the germline V gene, CDR1 is SEHNR and CDR2 is FQNEAQ (reference sequence). V lost 5 bases, J lost 0 bases, and 11 bases lay in between. The CDR3 nucleotides read TGTGCCAGCAGCCCCCGGCGGAGCTCTGGGGCCAACGTCCTGACTTTC. It specifies CASSPRRSSGANVLTF.

The gene calls are TRBV19 and TRBJ2-3; 7 nucleotides agree with TRBD2. V dropped 6 bases and J dropped 1; count of bases not matched to a gene: 10. This CDR3 is built from 16 residues. Germline CDR1 is LNHDA and CDR2 is SQIVND (reference sequence). The CDR3: CASSGGRASGTDTQYF. CDR3 sequence (DNA): TGTGCCAGTAGCGGGGGGAGGGCCTCTGGCACAGATACGCAGTATTTT.

The V gene is TRBV10-3, the J gene TRBJ1-6; maybe TRBD1 (5 bases). The CDR3 sequence is 15 residues long. Per germline, CDR1 ENHRY and CDR2 SYGVKD. V lost 0 bases and J lost 6, with 9 bases in between. CDR3 amino acids: CAISESGGGNSPLHF. The DNA of the CDR3 is TGTGCCATCAGTGAGTCGGGGGGTGGTAATTCACCCCTCCACTTT.

The CDR3 region has the DNA TGTGCCAGTAGTCTTCGACGGACAGGGATCTCTGGAAACACCATATATTTT. Its translation is CASSLRRTGISGNTIYF. The chain couples TRBV19 to TRBJ1-3, with 8 nucleotides matching TRBD1. The CDR3 has 17 residues. V lost 5 bases to trimming and J lost 0 bases; unmatched junction nucleotides: 9. Germline V gene data show CDR1 as LNHDA and CDR2 as SQIVND (reference sequence).

The chain couples TRBV5-4 to TRBJ1-5; D is unresolved. There are 13 residues in the CDR3. The ends were cut back, 4 bases at V and 3 bases at J, with 8 bases in the middle. CDR1 is SGHNT, CDR2 YYREEE, per germline (reference sequence). Here the CDR3 DNA reads TGTGCCAGCAGCCCAAATCCCAATCAGCCCCAGCATTTT. Translated: CASSPNPNQPQHF.

The V gene is TRBV6-1, the J gene TRBJ1-1; no clear D. The CDR3 loop spans 14 amino acids. The germline V gene encodes CDR1 MNHNS and CDR2 SASEGT. Trimming removed 3 bases from V and 4 bases from J, with 12 bases in between. DNA of the CDR3: TGTGCCAGCAGTGAGTTACCCACGGTCACTGAAGCTTTCTTT. As protein: CASSELPTVTEAFF.

The rearrangement links TRBV27 to TRBJ2-3; 11 nucleotides match TRBD2. Germline V gene sequence: CDR1 MNHEY, CDR2 SMNVEV (reference sequence). The CDR3 covers 16 residues. The trim removed 6 bases at V and 6 bases at J, leaving 11 bases unmatched. CDR3 in amino acids: CASSPILTSGEDTQYF. In nucleotides, the CDR3 is TGTGCCAGCAGCCCCATATTGACTAGCGGGGAGGATACGCAGTATTTT.

V is TRBV5-6 and J is TRBJ2-7; D is perhaps TRBD1 (5 bases). Germline CDR1 SGHDT, CDR2 YYEEEE. V was cut by 4 bases and J by 2 bases, with 13 bases left in between. The CDR3 spans 14 residues. The CDR3 nucleotides read TGTGCCAGCAGCCTAAGGGGTCCGACCTACGAGCAGTACTTC. Residues: CASSLRGPTYEQYF.